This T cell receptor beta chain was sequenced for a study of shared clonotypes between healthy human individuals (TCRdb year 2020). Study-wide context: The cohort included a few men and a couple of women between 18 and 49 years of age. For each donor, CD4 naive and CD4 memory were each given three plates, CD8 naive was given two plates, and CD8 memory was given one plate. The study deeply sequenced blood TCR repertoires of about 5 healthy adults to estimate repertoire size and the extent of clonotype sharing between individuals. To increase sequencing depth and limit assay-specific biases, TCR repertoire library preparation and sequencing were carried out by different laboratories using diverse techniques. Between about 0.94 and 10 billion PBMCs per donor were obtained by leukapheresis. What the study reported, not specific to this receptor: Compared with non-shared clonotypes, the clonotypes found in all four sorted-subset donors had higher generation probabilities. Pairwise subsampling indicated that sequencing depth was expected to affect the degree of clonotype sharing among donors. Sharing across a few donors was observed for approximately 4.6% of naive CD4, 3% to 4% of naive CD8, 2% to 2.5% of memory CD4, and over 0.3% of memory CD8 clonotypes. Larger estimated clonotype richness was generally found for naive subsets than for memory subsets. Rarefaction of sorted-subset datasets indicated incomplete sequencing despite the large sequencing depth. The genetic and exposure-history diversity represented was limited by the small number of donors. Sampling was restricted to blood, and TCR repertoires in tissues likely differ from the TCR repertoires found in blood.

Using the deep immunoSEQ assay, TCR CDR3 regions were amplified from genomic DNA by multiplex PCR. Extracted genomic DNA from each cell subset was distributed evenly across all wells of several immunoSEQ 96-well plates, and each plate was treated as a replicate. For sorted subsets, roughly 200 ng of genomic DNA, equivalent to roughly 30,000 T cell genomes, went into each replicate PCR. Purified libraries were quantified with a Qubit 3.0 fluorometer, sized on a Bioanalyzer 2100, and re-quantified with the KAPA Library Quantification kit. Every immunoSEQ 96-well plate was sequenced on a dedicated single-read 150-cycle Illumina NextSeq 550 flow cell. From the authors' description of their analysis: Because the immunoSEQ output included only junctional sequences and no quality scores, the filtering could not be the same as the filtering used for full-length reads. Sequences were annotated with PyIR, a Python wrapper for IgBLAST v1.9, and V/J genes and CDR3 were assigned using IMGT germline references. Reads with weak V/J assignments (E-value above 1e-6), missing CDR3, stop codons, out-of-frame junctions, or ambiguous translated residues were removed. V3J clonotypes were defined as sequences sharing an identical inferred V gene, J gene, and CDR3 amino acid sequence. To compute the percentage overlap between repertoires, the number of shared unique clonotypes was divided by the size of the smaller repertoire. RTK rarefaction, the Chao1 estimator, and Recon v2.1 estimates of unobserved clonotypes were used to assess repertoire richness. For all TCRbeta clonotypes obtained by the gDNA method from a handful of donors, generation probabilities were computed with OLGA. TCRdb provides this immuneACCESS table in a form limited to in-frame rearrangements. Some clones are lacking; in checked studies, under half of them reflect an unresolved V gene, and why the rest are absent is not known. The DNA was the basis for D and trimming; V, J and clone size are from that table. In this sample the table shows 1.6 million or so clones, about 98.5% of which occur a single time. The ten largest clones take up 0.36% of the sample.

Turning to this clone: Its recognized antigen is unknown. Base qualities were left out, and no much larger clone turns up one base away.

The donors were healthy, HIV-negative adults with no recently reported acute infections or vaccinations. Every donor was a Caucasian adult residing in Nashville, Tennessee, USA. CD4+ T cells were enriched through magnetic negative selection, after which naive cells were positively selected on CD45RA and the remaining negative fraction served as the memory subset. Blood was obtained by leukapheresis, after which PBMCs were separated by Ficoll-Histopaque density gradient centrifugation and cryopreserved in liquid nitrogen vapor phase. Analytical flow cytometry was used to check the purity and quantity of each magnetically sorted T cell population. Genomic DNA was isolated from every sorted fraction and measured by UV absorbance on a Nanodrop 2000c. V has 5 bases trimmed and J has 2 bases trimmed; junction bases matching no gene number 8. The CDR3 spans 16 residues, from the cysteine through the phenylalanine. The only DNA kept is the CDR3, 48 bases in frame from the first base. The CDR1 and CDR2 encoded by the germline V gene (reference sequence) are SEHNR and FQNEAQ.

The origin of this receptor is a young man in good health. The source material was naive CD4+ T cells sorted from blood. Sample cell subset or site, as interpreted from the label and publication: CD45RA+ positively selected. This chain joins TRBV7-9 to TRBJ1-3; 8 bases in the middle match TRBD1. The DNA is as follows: TGTGCCAGCAGCCCCTACGACAGGGGTACTGGAAACACCATATATTTT. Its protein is CASSPYDRGTGNTIYF.